This T cell receptor (beta chain) was found in a study of T-cell reconstitution after alpha-beta-depleted transplantation in children. This clonotype was counted only a few times. The antigen remains unidentified. General study points: It was reported that alpha-beta T cells came from several hundred expanded graft clones (about two months after transplant). Diversity of TCRbeta at day 60 was high in some patients, arising from surviving recipient T cells and thymic progenitors. Hyperexpanded clones declined; after one year, newly produced T cells mostly supplied diversity.

For TCRbeta, the library was prepared with unique molecular identifiers. TCRdb recomputed calls from the PCR reads with MiXCR, one row per CDR3 protein. The sample carries about 300,000 distinct CDR3 sequences, nearly 8% recorded once. The CDR3 spans 13 residues. V lost 0 bases, J lost 6 bases, and 9 bases lay in between. Germline V gene lookup returns CDR1 MNHEY and CDR2 SMNVEV (reference sequence). Specimen: peripheral blood, collected 360 days after TCRalphabeta/CD19-depleted stem cell transplant. The receptor was derived from a female patient younger than 10 who had a stem cell transplant for Fanconi anemia, so the T cells may come from the graft donor. V is TRBV27 and J is TRBJ2-7; D gene ambiguous. The CDR3 is CASSLSKLAEQYF. The DNA of the CDR3 is TGTGCCAGCAGTTTATCTAAACTTGCCGAGCAGTACTTC.